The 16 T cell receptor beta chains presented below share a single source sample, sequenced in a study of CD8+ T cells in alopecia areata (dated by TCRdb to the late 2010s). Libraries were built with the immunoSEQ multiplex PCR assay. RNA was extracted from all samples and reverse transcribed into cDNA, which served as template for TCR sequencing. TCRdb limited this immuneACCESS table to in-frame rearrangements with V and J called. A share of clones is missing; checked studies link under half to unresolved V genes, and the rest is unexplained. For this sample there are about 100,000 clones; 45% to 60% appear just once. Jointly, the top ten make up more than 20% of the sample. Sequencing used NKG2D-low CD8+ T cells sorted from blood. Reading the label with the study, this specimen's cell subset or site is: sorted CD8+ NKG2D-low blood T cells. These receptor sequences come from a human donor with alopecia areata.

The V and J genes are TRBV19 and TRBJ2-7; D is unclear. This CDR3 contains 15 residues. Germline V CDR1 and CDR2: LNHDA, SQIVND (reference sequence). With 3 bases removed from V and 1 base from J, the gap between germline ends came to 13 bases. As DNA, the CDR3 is TGTGCCAGTAGTATCGATGTGGGCCTGTCCTACGAGCAGTACTTC. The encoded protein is CASSIDVGLSYEQYF.

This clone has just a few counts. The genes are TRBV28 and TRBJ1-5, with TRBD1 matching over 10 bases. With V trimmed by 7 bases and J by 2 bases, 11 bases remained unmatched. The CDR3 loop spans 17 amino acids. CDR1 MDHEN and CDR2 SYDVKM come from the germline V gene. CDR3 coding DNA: TGTGCCAGCAATCCAGTGACAGGGGGCATAGGCAATCAGCCCCAGCATTTT. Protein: CASNPVTGGIGNQPQHF.

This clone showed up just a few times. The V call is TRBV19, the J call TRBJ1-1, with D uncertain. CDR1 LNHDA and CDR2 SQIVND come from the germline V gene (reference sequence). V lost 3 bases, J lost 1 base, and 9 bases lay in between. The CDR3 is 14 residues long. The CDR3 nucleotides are TGTGCCAGTAGTATTGTGGTGGGGAACACTGAAGCTTTCTTT. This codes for CASSIVVGNTEAFF.

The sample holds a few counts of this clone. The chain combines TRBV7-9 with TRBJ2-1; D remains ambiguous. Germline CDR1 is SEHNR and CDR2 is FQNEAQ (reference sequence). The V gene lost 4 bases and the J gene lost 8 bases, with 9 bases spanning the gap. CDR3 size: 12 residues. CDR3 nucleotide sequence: TGTGCCAGCAGCTCCGACCGTGATGAGCAGTTCTTC. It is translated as CASSSDRDEQFF. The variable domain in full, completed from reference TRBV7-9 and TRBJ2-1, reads DTGVSQNPRHKITKRGQNVTFRCDPISEHNRLYWYRQTLGQGPEFLTYFQNEAQLEKSRLLSDRFSAERPKGSFSTLEIQRTEQGDSAMYLCASSSDRDEQFFGPGTRLTVL.

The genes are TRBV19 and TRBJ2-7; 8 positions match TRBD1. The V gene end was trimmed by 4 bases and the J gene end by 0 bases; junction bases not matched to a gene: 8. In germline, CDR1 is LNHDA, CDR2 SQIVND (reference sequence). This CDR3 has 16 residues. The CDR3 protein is CASSTHRGFSSYEQYF. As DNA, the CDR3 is TGTGCCAGTAGTACACACAGGGGGTTTTCCTCCTACGAGCAGTACTTC. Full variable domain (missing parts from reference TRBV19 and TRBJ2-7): DGGITQSPKYLFRKEGQNVTLSCEQNLNHDAMYWYRQDPGQGLRLIYYSQIVNDFQKGDIAEGYSVSREKKESFPLTVTSAQKNPTAFYLCASSTHRGFSSYEQYFGPGTRLTVT.

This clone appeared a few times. CDR3 amino acids: CATSSGYEQYF. The CDR3 DNA sequence: TGTGCCACGAGTTCCGGCTACGAGCAGTACTTC. The genes are TRBV6-6 and TRBJ2-7; D unresolved. Germline CDR1 and CDR2: MNHNY and SVGAGI (reference sequence). CDR3 length: 11 amino acids. Trimming cost V 10 bases and J 3 bases, with 10 bases left between them.

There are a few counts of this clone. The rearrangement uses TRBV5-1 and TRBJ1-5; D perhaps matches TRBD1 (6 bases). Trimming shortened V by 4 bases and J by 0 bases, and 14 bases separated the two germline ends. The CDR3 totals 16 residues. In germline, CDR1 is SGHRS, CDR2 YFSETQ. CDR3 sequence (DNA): TGCGCCAGCAGCCTGGAGGGGGGTTATAGCAATCAGCCCCAGCATTTT. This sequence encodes CASSLEGGYSNQPQHF.

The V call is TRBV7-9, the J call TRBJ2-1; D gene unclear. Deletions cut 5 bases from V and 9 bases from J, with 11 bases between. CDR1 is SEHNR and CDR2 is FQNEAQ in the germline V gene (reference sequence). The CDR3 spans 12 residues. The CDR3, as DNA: TGTGCCAGCAGCCAAGATCTGTTTGAGCAGTTCTTC. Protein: CASSQDLFEQFF.

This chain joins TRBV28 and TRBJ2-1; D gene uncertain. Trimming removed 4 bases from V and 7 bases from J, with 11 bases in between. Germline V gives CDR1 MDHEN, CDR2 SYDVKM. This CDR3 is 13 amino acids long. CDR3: CASSSRLENEQFF. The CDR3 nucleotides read TGTGCCAGCAGTTCACGACTGGAAAATGAGCAGTTCTTC.

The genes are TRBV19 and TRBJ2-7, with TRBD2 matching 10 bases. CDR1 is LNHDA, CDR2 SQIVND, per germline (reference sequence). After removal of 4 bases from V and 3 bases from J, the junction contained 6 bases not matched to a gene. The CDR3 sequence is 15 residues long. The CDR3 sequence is CASSTSSGSVYEQYF. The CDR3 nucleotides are TGTGCCAGTAGTACCTCTAGCGGGAGTGTCTACGAGCAGTACTTC.

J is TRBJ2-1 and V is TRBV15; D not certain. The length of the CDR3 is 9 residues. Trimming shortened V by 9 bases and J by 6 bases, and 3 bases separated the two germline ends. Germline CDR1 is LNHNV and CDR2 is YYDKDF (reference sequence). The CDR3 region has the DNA TGTGCCACAATCAATGAGCAGTTCTTC. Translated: CATINEQFF.

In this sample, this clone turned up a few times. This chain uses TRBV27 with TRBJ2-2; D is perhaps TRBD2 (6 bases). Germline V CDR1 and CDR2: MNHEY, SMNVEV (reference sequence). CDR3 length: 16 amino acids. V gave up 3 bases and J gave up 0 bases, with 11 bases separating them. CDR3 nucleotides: TGTGCCAGCAGTTTCTTTAGCGGTTCGAACACCGGGGAGCTGTTTTTT. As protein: CASSFFSGSNTGELFF.

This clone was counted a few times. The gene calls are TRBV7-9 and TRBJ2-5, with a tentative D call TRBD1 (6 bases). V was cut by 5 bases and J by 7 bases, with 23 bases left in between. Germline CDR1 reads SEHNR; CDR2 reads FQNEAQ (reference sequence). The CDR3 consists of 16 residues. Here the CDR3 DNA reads TGTGCCAGCAGCACCCCAGGGGACACGGGCCGAGGGACCCAGTACTTC. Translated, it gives CASSTPGDTGRGTQYF. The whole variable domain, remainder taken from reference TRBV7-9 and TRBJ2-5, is DTGVSQNPRHKITKRGQNVTFRCDPISEHNRLYWYRQTLGQGPEFLTYFQNEAQLEKSRLLSDRFSAERPKGSFSTLEIQRTEQGDSAMYLCASSTPGDTGRGTQYFGPGTRLLVL.

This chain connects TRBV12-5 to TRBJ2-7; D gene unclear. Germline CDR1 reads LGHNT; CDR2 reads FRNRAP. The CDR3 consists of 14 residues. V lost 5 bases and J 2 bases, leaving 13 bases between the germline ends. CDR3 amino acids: CASGRSQPPYEQYF. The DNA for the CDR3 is TGTGCTAGTGGTCGCTCCCAACCTCCCTACGAGCAGTACTTC.

The CDR3 coding sequence is TGTGCCAGCAGTTTACCGGGGACCCCCAGCAATGAGCAGTTCTTC. This gives the protein CASSLPGTPSNEQFF. The rearrangement joins TRBV28 to TRBJ2-1; D is tentatively TRBD1 or TRBD2 (5 bases each). The CDR3 is 15 amino acids. Germline lookup yields CDR1 MDHEN and CDR2 SYDVKM. Trimming left V 2 bases short and J 6 bases short, with 14 bases between.

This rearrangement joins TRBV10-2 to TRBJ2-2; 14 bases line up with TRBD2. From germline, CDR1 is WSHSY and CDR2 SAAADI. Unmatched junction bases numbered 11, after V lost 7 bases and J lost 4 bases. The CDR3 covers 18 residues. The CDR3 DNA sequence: TGCGCCAGCATGTTCGGGACTAGCGGGAGTCTTAGCACCGGGGAGCTGTTTTTT. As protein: CASMFGTSGSLSTGELFF.